This is a list of T cell receptor beta chains from one sample in a study of primary melanoma T cells and metastatic recurrence. Assay used: immunoSEQ multiplex PCR; TCRdb lists only in-frame clones, some missing. The repertoire holds 250 to 400 clones, with approximately 80% as singletons. The sequencing sample was made of melanoma tumor tissue. Every receptor here comes from a human donor with melanoma. CDR3s include the opening cysteine and the closing phenylalanine or tryptophan. Each record gives: clone size, V gene, J gene, D gene, CDR3 DNA, CDR3 protein. D genes are given only for firm matches. The size entry is marked missing in some rows and otherwise reads once, few, many or a size class.

-,TRBV11-3,TRBJ1-1,-,TGTGCCAGCAGCTTAGAAAGGGGCGGGACTGAAGCTTTCTTT,CASSLERGGTEAFF
-,TRBV6-8,TRBJ2-3,-,TGTGCCAGCAGTTACGTCGGTTTTCCGGGCGCCACAGATACGCAGTATTTT,CASSYVGFPGATDTQYF
-,TRBV18,TRBJ2-7,-,TGTGCCAGCTCGTCACAGGGTGGGAGCTCCTACGAGCAGTACTTC,CASSSQGGSSYEQYF
few,TRBV6-8,TRBJ1-1,TRBD1,TGTGCCAGCAATCCAGGGGGCGTTGAAGCTTTCTTT,CASNPGGVEAFF
-,TRBV7-6,TRBJ1-1,-,TGTGCCAGCAGCTTATGGGCCTCGACTGCCTTTAAAAGGATTGGCACTGAAGCTTTCTTT,CASSLWASTAFKRIGTEAFF
-,TRBV12-5,TRBJ2-2,-,TGTGCCAGCACCGAAATGGGCAGATCCACCGGGGAGCTGTTTTTT,CASTEMGRSTGELFF
-,TRBV6-8,TRBJ1-5,TRBD1,TGTGCCAGCAGTGAGGGGGCCGCGGGGAATCAGCCCCAGCATTTT,CASSEGAAGNQPQHF
-,TRBV10-1,TRBJ2-7,-,TGCGCCAGCAGTGACAGATCGGGCGCTACCTACGAGCAGTACTTC,CASSDRSGATYEQYF
once,TRBV19,TRBJ2-5,TRBD1,TGTGCCAGTAGTATATCGACAGGGGGTGAGACCCAGTACTTC,CASSISTGGETQYF
-,TRBV19,TRBJ1-2,TRBD1,TGTGCCAGTAGTGATCTCCGGGACAGGGGGCTCGATGGCTACACCTTC,CASSDLRDRGLDGYTF
-,TRBV23-1,TRBJ2-7,-,TGCGCCAGCAGAGCGGACCTCGAAATCGACGAGCAGTACTTC,CASRADLEIDEQYF
-,TRBV6-8,TRBJ2-7,TRBD2,TGTGCCAGCAGTTACTCAGCGGGGGCCTCCTACGAGCAGTACTTC,CASSYSAGASYEQYF
-,TRBV7-1,TRBJ2-2,-,TGTGCCAGCAGCTTAGCAGCGCTAAACACCGGGGAGCTGTTTTTT,CASSLAALNTGELFF
-,TRBV29-1,TRBJ1-6,TRBD1,TGCAGCGTCCCCCTCAGCGGGACAGGATATTCACCCCTCCACTTT,CSVPLSGTGYSPLHF
few,TRBV11-3,TRBJ2-5,TRBD1,TGTGCCAGCAGCTCGGACAGGGATCACCAAGAGACCCAGTACTTC,CASSSDRDHQETQYF
once,TRBV12-5,TRBJ1-5,-,TGTGCTAGTGGTTTGGAAGGGGGACAGCCCCAGCATTTT,CASGLEGGQPQHF
-,TRBV12-5,TRBJ1-6,TRBD1,TGTGCTAGTGGTTTGGCCCCACCGGGACAGGGGATTTCACCCCTCCACTTT,CASGLAPPGQGISPLHF
-,TRBV6-8,TRBJ2-7,-,TGTGCCAGCACCTTGGACACGTACGAGCAGTACTTC,CASTLDTYEQYF
-,TRBV10-2,TRBJ2-7,TRBD2,TGCGCCAGCAGTACTAGCGGGGGGGCCAACGAGCAGTACTTC,CASSTSGGANEQYF
-,TRBV29-1,TRBJ1-2,-,TGCAGCGTACCTAAGGGGGGCCTAAACTATGGCTACACCTTC,CSVPKGGLNYGYTF
-,TRBV11-3,TRBJ1-5,-,TGTGCCAGCACACTCGGAGGGGACAATCAGCCCCAGCATTTT,CASTLGGDNQPQHF
hyperexpanded,TRBV11-3,TRBJ1-1,-,TGTGCCAGCTTCGAGAGGGATGACAGGTTCGGAGCTTTCTTT,CASFERDDRFGAFF
-,TRBV6-8,TRBJ2-3,-,TGTGCCAGCAAAAGGGAATTAGTAACAGATATGCAGTATTTT,CASKRELVTDMQYF
-,TRBV29-1,TRBJ1-1,-,TGCAGCGTTAGGGCAGGACCGAACACTGAAGCTTTCTTT,CSVRAGPNTEAFF
-,TRBV6-1,TRBJ1-2,TRBD1,TGTGCCAGCAGTGAAGCGACAGGGTGGGGCTATGGCTACACCTTC,CASSEATGWGYGYTF
-,TRBV30,TRBJ2-4,-,TGTGCCGCCCAGCGGGCCGGGGACAGAAACATTCAGTACTTC,CAAQRAGDRNIQYF
few,TRBV12-5,TRBJ2-5,TRBD1,TGTGCCAGCACCCCGGACAGGGAAGAGACCCAGTACTTC,CASTPDREETQYF
-,TRBV19,TRBJ1-1,-,TGTGCCAGTACCGGGATGGTCAGAATGAACACTGAAGCTTTCTTT,CASTGMVRMNTEAFF
-,TRBV14,TRBJ2-3,-,TGTGCCAGCAGCCATCGTACCGGGACGGGATTTTCCGATACGCAGTATTTT,CASSHRTGTGFSDTQYF
-,TRBV5-1,TRBJ1-6,TRBD1,TGCGCCAGCAGCACGAACAGGGGTTGGGATAATTCACCCCTCCACTTT,CASSTNRGWDNSPLHF
-,TRBV6-8,TRBJ1-6,TRBD1,TGTGCCAGCAGTTACTCGGGGACAGGGTGGTCCCTCTCCCTCCACTTT,CASSYSGTGWSLSLHF
-,TRBV6-4,TRBJ2-2,-,TGTGCCAGCAGTGAAAGAAGGGAGCTGTTTTTT,CASSERRELFF
-,TRBV4-1,TRBJ1-1,TRBD1,TGCGCCAGCAGCCAAGGGGGGTTAACAGGGGGCTGGTACACTGAAGCTTTCTTT,CASSQGGLTGGWYTEAFF
-,TRBV29-1,TRBJ2-6,-,TGCAGCGTTGAAGGTACGTCTGGCTCTGGGGCCAACGTCCTGACTTTC,CSVEGTSGSGANVLTF
-,TRBV15,TRBJ2-3,-,TGTGCCACCAGCAGATCCACCCCCGCTAGTATCCCAGATACGCAGTATTTT,CATSRSTPASIPDTQYF
-,TRBV6-8,TRBJ2-3,-,TGTGCCAGCACCCGTGGCTCCGCGGGGACAGATACGCAGTATTTT,CASTRGSAGTDTQYF
once,TRBV19,TRBJ2-1,-,TGTGCCAGTAGTACCTGGCCACGAAGCTCCTACAATGAGCAGTTCTTC,CASSTWPRSSYNEQFF
-,TRBV6-8,TRBJ2-1,-,TGTGCCAGCTCGCGGGCTAGCAATGAGCAGTTCTTC,CASSRASNEQFF
-,TRBV11-3,TRBJ2-1,TRBD2,TGTGCCAGCAGTCCACGCACTAGCGGGGGACTCTACAATGAGCAGTTCTTC,CASSPRTSGGLYNEQFF
-,TRBV15,TRBJ1-5,TRBD1,TGTGCCACCAGCGTTCAGGGGGCCTGGAATCAGCCCCAGCATTTT,CATSVQGAWNQPQHF
-,TRBV5-1,TRBJ1-2,-,TGCGCCAGCAGCCCCAGCACAGGTCTCACTGACGGCTACACCTTC,CASSPSTGLTDGYTF
-,TRBV6-8,TRBJ2-5,-,TGTGCCAGCAGTTACGCGGCTGGGTACCAAGAGACCCAGTACTTC,CASSYAAGYQETQYF
-,TRBV19,TRBJ2-6,-,TGTGCCAGTAAGATCCTCTCTGGGGCCAACGTCCTGACTTTC,CASKILSGANVLTF
-,TRBV11-3,TRBJ1-1,TRBD1,TGTGCCAGCAGCGTGGACAGGGTAGGAGCTGAAGCTTTCTTT,CASSVDRVGAEAFF
-,TRBV18,TRBJ1-1,TRBD1,TGTGCCAGCTCACCACAGGGGGCCAGAGGAGCTTTCTTT,CASSPQGARGAFF
few,TRBV18,TRBJ2-7,TRBD2,TGTGCCAGCTCCGAACTAGCGAACGAGCAGTACTTC,CASSELANEQYF
few,TRBV11-3,TRBJ1-3,TRBD1,TGTGCCAGCAGCTTACAGACAGGGAGGAACACCATATATTTT,CASSLQTGRNTIYF
-,TRBV6-8,TRBJ1-1,-,TGTGCCAGCAGTGGCGCAGGGTTAACTGAAGCTTTCTTT,CASSGAGLTEAFF
-,TRBV6-8,TRBJ2-7,TRBD2,TGTGCCAGCAGTCCGAGAATTAGCGGGCACCCCTACGAGCAGTACTTC,CASSPRISGHPYEQYF
-,TRBV7-6,TRBJ2-5,-,TGTGCCAGCAGCCTAGATATTTTAGAAAAGACCCAATACTTC,CASSLDILEKTQYF
-,TRBV11-3,TRBJ1-1,-,TGTGCCAGCAGCTTAGGGCTCTCCTTGAACACTGAAGCTTTCTTT,CASSLGLSLNTEAFF
-,TRBV12-5,TRBJ1-5,TRBD1,TGTGCTAGTGGTCTCTCCGAGGGGGCGGGAGCCCAGCATTTT,CASGLSEGAGAQHF
-,TRBV5-1,TRBJ2-7,-,TGCGCCAGCAGCTTGGAACAGGGCTATTACGAGCAGTACTTC,CASSLEQGYYEQYF
-,TRBV11-3,TRBJ2-7,TRBD2,TGTGCCAGCAGCCCGACTAGCGGGGAGCTCTACGAGCAGTACTTC,CASSPTSGELYEQYF